These 13 T cell receptor beta chains came from one sample sequenced in a study of tumor-infiltrating lymphocytes in primary liver carcinoma. Germline DNA was extracted alongside blood RNA, which was obtained from unsorted whole blood. A constant-region primer served to make TCR beta cDNA from about 500 ng total RNA. Three nested multiplex PCR rounds, a slightly modified ARM-PCR, produced the libraries for TCR beta. Both of the initial two PCR rounds ran for about 11 cycles and employed TRBV1-TRBV30 forward primers alongside a C-beta reverse primer. A single record per CDR3 protein comes from TCRdb applying MiXCR to the multiplex PCR reads. The sample contains almost 200,000 distinct CDR3 sequences, roughly two thirds of which appear only once. Sequencing was performed on peripheral blood. Receptors were obtained from a woman aged 55-75 years with primary liver carcinoma and hepatitis B virus infection.

This clonotype was counted a few times. A junction boundary mismatches the germline segment, possibly from a read error. V gene TRBV11-3 combines with J gene TRBJ2-7, with a weak D call TRBD1 (6 bases). The CDR3 totals 14 residues. Germline V gene data show CDR1 as SGHNT and CDR2 as YENEEA. CDR3 residues: CASNPGTYSYEQYF. The DNA for the CDR3 is TGTGCTAGCAACCCCGGGACATACTCCTACGAGCAGTACTTC.

Remarks on this clonotype: A much larger clone lies a single base off, so this may be a read error. This chain links TRBV14 with TRBJ2-5; TRBD2 is a possible D gene (6 bases). The CDR3 runs 12 residues. The germline gives CDR1 SGHDN, CDR2 FVKESK. V lost 7 bases and J lost 6, with 12 bases in between. Written as DNA, the CDR3 is TGTGCCAGCAATCTCGCGGGAAAGACCCAGTACTTC. Translation gives CASNLAGKTQYF.

The chain is built from TRBV11-2 and TRBJ2-7; a possible D gene is TRBD2 (6 bases). CDR1 is SGHAT, CDR2 FQNNGV, per germline. This CDR3 is 16 amino acids long. CDR3 DNA sequence: TGTCCCAACAGCTTAGTGTGGGGGGACGGTTCCTACGAGCAGTACTTC. This gives the protein CPNSLVWGDGSYEQYF. The whole variable domain, filled in from reference TRBV11-2 and TRBJ2-7, reads EAGVAQSPRYKIIEKRQSVAFWCNPISGHATLYWYQQILGQGPKLLIQFQNNGVVDDSQLPKDRFSAERLKGVDSTLKIQPAKLEDSAVYLCPNSLVWGDGSYEQYFGPGTRLTVT.

The rearrangement joins TRBV11-2 to TRBJ2-1; 10 bases match TRBD2. Unmatched junction bases numbered 10, after V lost 8 bases and J lost 3 bases. Germline CDR1 SGHAT, CDR2 FQNNGV. The CDR3 contains 16 residues. The CDR3 DNA is TGTGCCAGCTTAGTCCCTAGCGGGAGCGGCTACAATGAGCAGTTCTTC. Translating gives CASLVPSGSGYNEQFF.

Many counts were recorded for this clonotype. The chain combines TRBV10-3 with TRBJ2-1; TRBD2 matches at 13 bases. This CDR3 is built from 13 residues. Trimming took 10 bases from V and 14 from J; bases not matched to a gene: 11. CDR1 and CDR2 from the germline V gene are ENHRY and SYGVKD. The CDR3 spells CATGLAGEAFEFF. The DNA of the CDR3 is TGTGCCACTGGACTAGCGGGAGAGGCTTTTGAGTTCTTC.

This clonotype showed up many times. The genes are TRBV29-1 and TRBJ2-5; possible D gene TRBD1, 5 bases. Germline-derived CDR1 and CDR2 are SQVTM and ANQGSEA. The CDR3 has 13 amino acids. Deletions cut 4 bases from V and 5 bases from J, with 14 bases between. The CDR3 sequence: CSVGGRARETQYF. DNA of the CDR3: TGCAGCGTTGGCGGCAGGGCTCGGGAGACCCAGTACTTC.

Remarks on this clonotype: A junction end diverges from the germline sequence, so it may reflect a read error. The chain carries TRBV11-2 and TRBJ2-7; D remains ambiguous. The CDR3 extends over 15 amino acids. Germline lookup yields CDR1 SGHAT and CDR2 FQNNGV. The DNA for the CDR3 is TGTGCCAGCAGCTTAGGGTTTAGCTGGTTCTACGAGCATTATTTC. This translates into CASSLGFSWFYEHYF.

In this sample, this clonotype is medium-sized. The J gene is TRBJ1-6, the V gene TRBV11-2, with a weak D call TRBD1 (5 bases). V was trimmed by 1 base and J by 9 bases, leaving 7 bases between them. The germline V gene encodes CDR1 SGHAT and CDR2 FQNNGV. The CDR3 runs to 13 residues. The CDR3 region has the DNA TGTGCCAGCAGCTTAGTCGGGGGTTCACCCCTCCACTTT. As protein: CASSLVGGSPLHF.

Comments on this clonotype: Since a much larger clone is just one base distant, this may be a read error. Here the CDR3 reads CASNENTGTSYNEQFF. In DNA, the CDR3 is TGTGCCAGCAATGAAAATACAGGGACGTCCTACAATGAGCAGTTCTTC. The genes are TRBV12-3 or TRBV12-4 and TRBJ2-1, with TRBD1 as a possible D gene (6 bases). The CDR3 totals 16 residues. The V end lost 7 bases, the J end lost 1 base, and 17 bases lay between the germline ends.

The chain recombines TRBV5-6 with TRBJ1-5, with TRBD1 matching 7 bases. The CDR3 spans 14 residues. Trimming took 2 bases from V and 5 from J; bases not matched to a gene: 4. Germline lookup yields CDR1 SGHDT and CDR2 YYEEEE. The CDR3 loop reads CASSFFRGDQPQHF. The CDR3 bases are TGTGCCAGCAGCTTCTTCAGGGGGGATCAGCCCCAGCATTTT.

About this clonotype: Given a much more abundant clone one base away, this may be a read error. V usage is TRBV30 and J usage is TRBJ2-1; TRBD1 matches at 9 bases. Trimming removed 5 bases from V and 6 bases from J; junction bases left unmatched: 8. The CDR3 consists of 14 residues. Germline lookup yields CDR1 GTSNPN and CDR2 SVGIG (reference sequence). The CDR3, as DNA: TGTGCCTGGTCCCTCGGGACAGGGACCAATGAGCAGTTCTTC. It specifies CAWSLGTGTNEQFF.

Points on this clonotype: This may stem from a read error, because a much larger clone lies one nucleotide away. The chain recombines TRBV12-3 or TRBV12-4 with TRBJ1-1; D may be TRBD1 (5 bases). V was pared by 3 bases and J by 4 bases, with 12 bases between. The CDR3 runs 14 residues. The CDR3 coding sequence is TGTGCCAGCAGTTTCCGGGACGTGAGCACTGAAGCTTTCTTT. Translated, it gives CASSFRDVSTEAFF.

This clonotype appeared many times. The V and J genes are TRBV14 and TRBJ2-6; D not certain. This CDR3 spans 14 amino acids. With 8 bases removed from V and 4 bases from J, the gap between germline ends came to 12 bases. CDR1 and CDR2 from the germline V gene are SGHDN and FVKESK. The CDR3 coding sequence is TGTGCCAGCGGCTACAAACGCGGGGCCAACGTCCTGACTTTC. It codes for CASGYKRGANVLTF.